The present T cell receptor beta chain was sequenced within a study of shared clonotypes between healthy human individuals. V was pared by 8 bases and J by 5 bases, with 7 bases between. This CDR3 spans 10 amino acids. Germline V CDR1 and CDR2: DFQATT, SNEGSKA (reference sequence). This clone has a single count. The method was immunoSEQ multiplex PCR; TCRdb's version includes in-frame clones alone and lacks a portion of them. This repertoire shows over a million clones, around 95% found once; its top ten account for roughly 1.1%. This chain connects TRBV20-1 to TRBJ2-1; D is unresolved. The TCR comes from a man in his thirties or forties in good health. Sequenced material: naive CD4+ T cells sorted from blood. Subset here: CD45RA+ positively selected. In nucleotides, the CDR3 is TGCAGTTGCTACAACAATGAGCAGTTCTTC. This translates into CSCYNNEQFF.